Included here is one T cell receptor (beta chain) sequence, with context. The CDR3 covers 16 residues. V gave up 5 bases and J gave up 2 bases; unmatched junction bases: 8. The source of the sample is a study of molecular identifiers for immune sequencing clone quantification. Overall study context: In replicates, the authors split RNA from about 19,000 or 110,000 naive CD8 cells five ways and sequenced four.

Bulk TCR libraries used previously described methods and listed TCR primers. TCRdb redid the calling of the PCR reads with MiXCR, one entry per CDR3 protein. The sample gives fewer than 350,000 distinct CDR3 sequences, roughly 23% of which show up once; 0.65% to 0.95% is in the top ten. The V call is TRBV12-3 or TRBV12-4, the J call TRBJ2-1, with TRBD2 identical over 8 bases. The sample taken for sequencing was naive CD8+ T cells from blood, with Jurkat cell RNA spiked in. Noted subset: FACS-sorted CD8+CD4-CCR7+CD45RA+ naive T cells. The TCR sequence derives from a human donor in good health. Some libraries in this study had Jurkat cell RNA spiked in. The CDR3 sequence: CASSLQAGVAYNEQFF. The CDR3 DNA follows: TGTGCCAGCAGTCTCCAAGCGGGAGTGGCCTACAATGAGCAGTTCTTC.